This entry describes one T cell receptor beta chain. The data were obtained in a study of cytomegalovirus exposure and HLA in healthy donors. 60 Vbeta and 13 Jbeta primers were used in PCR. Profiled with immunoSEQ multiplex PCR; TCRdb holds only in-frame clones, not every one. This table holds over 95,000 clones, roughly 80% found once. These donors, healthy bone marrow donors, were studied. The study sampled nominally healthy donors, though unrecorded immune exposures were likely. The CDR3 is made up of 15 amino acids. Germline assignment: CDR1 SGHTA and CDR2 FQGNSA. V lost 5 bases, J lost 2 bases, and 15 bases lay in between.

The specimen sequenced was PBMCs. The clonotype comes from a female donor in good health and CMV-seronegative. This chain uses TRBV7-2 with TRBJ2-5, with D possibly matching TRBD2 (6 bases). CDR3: CASSPWRALQETQYF. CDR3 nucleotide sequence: TGTGCCAGCAGCCCATGGAGGGCTCTTCAAGAGACCCAGTACTTC.